This paragraph covers one TCR beta chain sequence. The data were obtained in a study of blood T cell repertoires in COVID-19. The overall study: Spain, Italy and the United States supplied samples that represented acute and convalescent COVID-19.

Sequenced by immunoSEQ multiplex PCR; TCRdb stores in-frame clones only, minus some. The sample comprises tens of thousands of clones, 91% of which are singletons, and less than 7% rests with the top ten. CDR3 length: 17 residues. Germline assignment: CDR1 LNHDA and CDR2 SQIVND (reference sequence). The J segment lost 3 bases and the V segment lost 3 bases, leaving 7 bases of the junction unmatched. This TCR was recovered from a woman aged 80 or over with acute or convalescent COVID-19. The rearrangement joins TRBV19 to TRBJ2-2; TRBD1 agrees at 10 bases. Material for sequencing was peripheral blood. CDR3 bases: TGTGCCAGTAGTATTGGTTACGGGACAGGGGACACCGGGGAGCTGTTTTTT. It codes for CASSIGYGTGDTGELFF. The full variable domain, its missing parts supplied by reference TRBV19 and TRBJ2-2, is DGGITQSPKYLFRKEGQNVTLSCEQNLNHDAMYWYRQDPGQGLRLIYYSQIVNDFQKGDIAEGYSVSREKKESFPLTVTSAQKNPTAFYLCASSIGYGTGDTGELFFGEGSRLTVL.